The 22 T cell receptor beta chains in this list originate from one sample, sequenced in a study of Graves' ophthalmopathy and Graves' hyperthyroidism. RNA transcripts were the template, and TCR beta CDR3 regions were amplified from them. In the first round, RT-PCR was carried out with HTBI primers, and a multiplex PCR formed the second round. TCRdb re-analysed the multiplex PCR reads in MiXCR, keeping a single row per CDR3 protein. This sample yields some 360,000 distinct CDR3 sequences, of which roughly 15% are seen a single time; around 2.4% belongs to the top ten. The sample taken for sequencing was peripheral blood. All receptors come from an adult woman with stable Graves' hyperthyroidism.

Ten or more counts support this clonotype. The gene calls are TRBV14 and TRBJ1-2; unclear D gene. Germline lookup yields CDR1 SGHDN and CDR2 FVKESK. Trimming took 1 base from V and 1 from J, leaving 4 bases between them. This CDR3 comprises 13 residues. The CDR3 sequence: CASSQVINYGYTF. DNA for the CDR3: TGTGCCAGCAGCCAAGTTATTAACTATGGCTACACCTTC.

There are many counts of this clonotype. The chain links TRBV10-3 to TRBJ2-5; D not resolved. V lost 0 bases to trimming and J lost 1 base, with 3 bases between them. Germline-derived CDR1 and CDR2 are ENHRY and SYGVKD. CDR3 length equals 13 residues. CDR3 amino acids: CAISESVQETQYF. The CDR3 region has the DNA TGTGCCATCAGTGAGTCAGTCCAAGAGACCCAGTACTTC.

This clonotype was seen repeatedly, ten times or more. This chain links TRBV11-2 with TRBJ1-2; D might be TRBD1 (5 bases). V shed 1 base and J shed 1 base, with 13 bases lying between them. The germline gives CDR1 SGHAT, CDR2 FQNNGV. The CDR3 covers 16 residues. DNA of the CDR3: TGTGCCAGCAGCTTAGTTTCCCTGACAGATAACTATGGCTACACCTTC. It codes for CASSLVSLTDNYGYTF. Combining the CDR3 with reference TRBV11-2 and TRBJ1-2 gives the whole variable domain EAGVAQSPRYKIIEKRQSVAFWCNPISGHATLYWYQQILGQGPKLLIQFQNNGVVDDSQLPKDRFSAERLKGVDSTLKIQPAKLEDSAVYLCASSLVSLTDNYGYTFGSGTRLTVV.

A remark on this clonotype: A much larger clone differs from this one at a single base, so this may be a read error. V is TRBV4-3 and J is TRBJ1-6, with D possibly matching TRBD1 (5 bases). The V end lost 0 bases, the J end lost 7 bases, and 13 bases lay between the germline ends. From germline, CDR1 is LGHNA and CDR2 YSLEER. CDR3 length equals 16 residues. CDR3 loop: CASSQDEGTSNSPLHF. CDR3 bases: TGCGCCAGCAGCCAAGACGAGGGGACTTCAAATTCACCCCTCCACTTT.

The V call is TRBV12-3 or TRBV12-4, the J call TRBJ1-2; 9 bases agree with TRBD1. V lost 7 bases to trimming and J lost 4 bases; unmatched junction nucleotides: 7. There are 14 residues in the CDR3. CDR3 residues: CASTGDRASYGYTF. DNA of the CDR3: TGTGCCAGCACCGGGGACAGGGCTAGCTATGGCTACACCTTC.

A word on this clonotype: One end of the junction fails to match germline, which may point to a read error. This chain links TRBV7-2 with TRBJ1-5; weak D call: TRBD1 (5 bases). The CDR3 has 15 amino acids. Per the germline V gene, CDR1 is SGHTA and CDR2 is FQGNSA. This CDR3 reads CASCLIGAGNQPQHF. The DNA of the CDR3 is TGTGCCAGCTGCTTAATAGGGGCGGGGAATCAGCCCCAGCATTTT.

This clonotype has a count of ten or more. The rearrangement links TRBV7-2 to TRBJ2-5, with unresolved D. Trimming pared 2 bases from V and 0 bases from J, leaving 7 bases between. The CDR3 runs to 14 residues. Germline CDR1 reads SGHTA; CDR2 reads FQGNSA. CDR3 amino acids: CASSLSAYQETQYF. CDR3 in DNA: TGTGCCAGCAGCTTATCAGCGTACCAAGAGACCCAGTACTTC.

This clonotype appeared many times. The J gene is TRBJ1-2, the V gene TRBV30; D not resolved. Germline CDR1 GTSNPN, CDR2 SVGIG (reference sequence). The CDR3 totals 13 residues. Trimming shortened V by 1 base and J by 6 bases, and 12 bases separated the two germline ends. CDR3 DNA: TGTGCCTGGAGTGGGCAACACAAGAATGGCTACACCTTC. Translation: CAWSGQHKNGYTF. The variable domain in full, completed from reference TRBV30 and TRBJ1-2, reads SQTIHQWPATLVQPVGSPLSLECTVEGTSNPNLYWYRQAAGRGLQLLFYSVGIGQISSEVPQNLSASRPQDRQFILSSKKLLLSDSGFYLCAWSGQHKNGYTFGSGTRLTVV.

This clonotype showed up just a few times. The J gene is TRBJ2-1, the V gene TRBV5-1; 9 bases map to TRBD2. Unmatched junction bases numbered 4, after V lost 0 bases and J lost 3 bases. Looked up from germline, CDR1 is SGHRS and CDR2 is YFSETQ. The CDR3 has 16 residues. CDR3 coding DNA: TGCGCCAGCAGCTTGGGGACTAGCGCGCGCTACAATGAGCAGTTCTTC. This translates into CASSLGTSARYNEQFF. The whole variable domain, remainder taken from reference TRBV5-1 and TRBJ2-1, is KAGVTQTPRYLIKTRGQQVTLSCSPISGHRSVSWYQQTPGQGLQFLFEYFSETQRNKGNFPGRFSGRQFSNSRSEMNVSTLELGDSALYLCASSLGTSARYNEQFFGPGTRLTVL.

This clonotype was observed many times. This chain connects TRBV12-3 or TRBV12-4 to TRBJ1-1; D is undetermined. This CDR3 contains 16 residues. V gave up 5 bases and J gave up 3 bases, with 19 bases separating them. The CDR3 protein is CASSPGPQAGDTEAFF. The CDR3 coding sequence is TGTGCCAGCAGTCCCGGGCCTCAGGCCGGTGACACTGAAGCTTTCTTT.

The chain uses TRBV4-2 and TRBJ1-1, with a weak D call TRBD1 (5 bases). The CDR3 has 15 residues. Germline V gene sequence: CDR1 LGHNA, CDR2 YNFKEQ. V lost 5 bases to trimming and J lost 1 base, with 14 bases between them. The CDR3 spells CASSKGAGGNTEAFF. The CDR3 nucleotides are TGTGCCAGCAGCAAAGGGGCAGGCGGGAACACTGAAGCTTTCTTT.

The chain has TRBV4-1 and TRBJ1-5, with TRBD1 matching 10 bases. This CDR3 contains 17 residues. Trimming cost V 2 bases and J 3 bases; bases outside gene matches: 7. The germline V gene encodes CDR1 MGHRA and CDR2 YSYEKL. The CDR3 sequence is CASSQPRQGAYNQPQHF. CDR3 in DNA: TGCGCCAGCAGCCAACCCCGACAGGGGGCCTACAATCAGCCCCAGCATTTT.

Ten or more counts support this clonotype. The chain combines TRBV20-1 with TRBJ2-5; TRBD2 might be the D (5 bases). The CDR3 consists of 15 residues. Germline V CDR1 and CDR2: DFQATT, SNEGSKA (reference sequence). The V end lost 2 bases, the J end lost 0 bases, and 13 bases lay between the germline ends. This CDR3 reads CSARKAEWYQETQYF. As DNA, the CDR3 is TGCAGTGCTAGAAAAGCGGAGTGGTACCAAGAGACCCAGTACTTC.

Only one count was recorded for this clonotype. The chain employs TRBV20-1 and TRBJ2-2, with no clear D. Trimming removed 3 bases at V and 6 bases at J, with 11 bases between. Germline CDR1 is DFQATT and CDR2 is SNEGSKA (reference sequence). The CDR3 is made up of 13 amino acids. CDR3 DNA: TGCAGTGCTAGTGGGCCCAGGCCCGGGGAGCTGTTTTTT. Translating it yields CSASGPRPGELFF.

At least ten counts were recorded for this clonotype. The rearrangement joins TRBV25-1 to TRBJ1-3, with 7 bases lining up with TRBD1. The CDR3 spans 17 residues. Losses at the gene ends were 3 bases for V and 0 bases for J; bases not matched to a gene: 8. Germline CDR1 reads MGHDK; CDR2 reads SYGVNS. The CDR3 here is CASSDRRQGNSGNTIYF. The CDR3 coding sequence is TGTGCCAGCAGTGACCGACGACAGGGAAACTCTGGAAACACCATATATTTT.

Ten or more counts support this clonotype. The chain couples TRBV18 to TRBJ1-2, with 7 positions matching TRBD1. The germline V gene has CDR1 KGHSH and CDR2 LQKENI. The J segment lost 5 bases and the V segment lost 6 bases, leaving 9 bases of the junction unmatched. The CDR3 is 14 residues long. CDR3 region: CASSSGTAPYGYTF. Here the CDR3 DNA reads TGTGCCAGCTCGTCCGGGACAGCCCCATATGGCTACACCTTC.

There are a few counts of this clonotype. The chain combines TRBV2 with TRBJ1-5; D is undetermined. Germline V gene lookup returns CDR1 SNHLY and CDR2 FYNNEI. This CDR3 is 14 amino acids long. V lost 5 bases, J lost 2 bases, and 10 bases lay in between. The CDR3 reads CASSPIGGNQPQHF. In DNA form, the CDR3 reads TGTGCCAGCAGTCCAATCGGGGGCAATCAGCCCCAGCATTTT.

The CDR3 protein is CAWSVRSPGHGGELFF. In nucleotides, the CDR3 is TGTGCCTGGAGTGTACGATCGCCAGGGCATGGCGGGGAGCTGTTTTTT. This chain joins TRBV30 and TRBJ2-2, with D perhaps matching TRBD1 (5 bases). CDR1 and CDR2 from the germline V gene are GTSNPN and SVGIG (reference sequence). There are 16 residues in the CDR3. V lost 0 bases, J lost 7 bases, and 18 bases lay in between.

The sample holds many counts of this clonotype. V and J are TRBV2 and TRBJ1-6; tentative D call: TRBD1 (6 bases). This CDR3 has 14 residues. Per germline, CDR1 SNHLY and CDR2 FYNNEI. V dropped 7 bases and J dropped 5 bases, with 12 bases sitting between them. The CDR3 is CASKGQRNNSPLHF. The CDR3 DNA follows: TGTGCCAGCAAAGGACAGAGAAATAATTCACCCCTCCACTTT.

This clonotype was seen at least ten times. The chain carries TRBV20-1 and TRBJ2-2; 8 nucleotides match TRBD2. Germline CDR1 reads DFQATT; CDR2 reads SNEGSKA (reference sequence). The CDR3 totals 16 residues. The ends lost 0 bases at V and 0 bases at J; junction bases unmatched: 3. The CDR3 loop reads CSARDFSGTNTGELFF. In nucleotides, the CDR3 is TGCAGTGCTAGAGATTTTAGCGGGACGAACACCGGGGAGCTGTTTTTT.

This clonotype has a count of ten or more. This chain uses TRBV6-5 with TRBJ2-5; no reliable D call. Germline CDR1 MNHEY, CDR2 SVGAGI. Trimming took off 6 bases at V and 5 bases at J, with 13 bases between the two ends. The CDR3 spans 13 residues. The CDR3 reads CASSHAETETQYF. The DNA of the CDR3 is TGTGCCAGCAGCCACGCCGAGACGGAGACCCAGTACTTC.

The J gene is TRBJ1-5, the V gene TRBV12-3 or TRBV12-4; D call uncertain. The CDR3 is 18 amino acids. V dropped 3 bases and J dropped 1 base, with 19 bases sitting between them. DNA for the CDR3: TGTGCCAGCAGTTTTTCCCCCCTAGGTCAGTGGAGCAATCAGCCCCAGCATTTT. This encodes CASSFSPLGQWSNQPQHF.